A selection of T cell receptor beta chains follows, all from one sample in a study of shared clonotypes between healthy human individuals. Sequencing was performed with immunoSEQ multiplex PCR; in TCRdb, only in-frame clones are kept and a portion is missing. The sample carries roughly 2,000,000 clones, about 95% recorded once. The source material was naive CD8+ T cells sorted from blood. The source of these receptors is a man aged 18 to 30 in good health. Each CDR3 is given with its conserved first and last residue. The D gene is left open where the match is weak. Clone size is shown for a subset of rows, as once, few, many or a class of expanded clone.

>TRBJ2-5|.|.|TRBV29-1
CSVEDVPRGEQTQYF
TGCAGCGTTGAAGATGTACCCAGGGGTGAACAGACCCAGTACTTC
>TRBJ2-5|.|TRBD1|TRBV5-1
CASSPSGQGAVETQYF
TGCGCCAGCAGCCCCAGTGGACAGGGGGCAGTAGAGACCCAGTACTTC
>TRBJ1-2|.|.|TRBV6-6
CASTMDPWSDGYTF
TGTGCCAGCACCATGGACCCATGGTCGGATGGCTACACCTTC
>TRBJ2-1|.|.|TRBV7-3
CASSLAGAAYNEQFF
TGTGCCAGCAGCTTAGCCGGGGCCGCTTACAATGAGCAGTTCTTC
>TRBJ2-4|.|.|TRBV6-6
CASSLLGIAKNIQYF
TGTGCCAGCAGCTTACTGGGGATAGCCAAAAACATTCAGTACTTC
>TRBJ2-1|.|.|TRBV27
CASSLLLEVAYNEQFF
TGTGCCAGCAGCCTTTTATTGGAAGTCGCCTACAATGAGCAGTTCTTC
>TRBJ2-1|.|TRBD1|TRBV7-8
CASSRWGTGPTNHNEQFF
TGTGCCAGCAGCCGATGGGGGACAGGTCCAACAAATCACAATGAGCAGTTCTTC
>TRBJ2-1|.|TRBD1|TRBV18
CASSLTGDNNEQFF
TGTGCCAGCTCACTGACAGGGGACAACAATGAGCAGTTCTTC
>TRBJ2-1|.|TRBD2|TRBV4-3
CASSQGTSGGYREQFF
TGCGCCAGCAGCCAAGGGACTAGCGGGGGTTATAGGGAGCAGTTCTTC
>TRBJ2-5|.|TRBD1|TRBV25-1
CASSGLTGGAGETQYF
TGTGCCAGCAGTGGACTAACAGGGGGCGCCGGGGAGACCCAGTACTTC
>TRBJ1-1|.|TRBD1|TRBV6-5
CASSSQGDTEAFF
TGTGCCAGCAGTTCCCAGGGGGACACTGAAGCTTTCTTT
>TRBJ1-2|.|.|TRBV6-1
CASSESHPGYTF
TGTGCCAGTAGTGAATCCCACCCTGGCTACACCTTC
>TRBJ2-1|.|.|TRBV7-2
CASSLPPTGNIRNEQFF
TGTGCCAGCAGCTTACCCCCCACCGGGAATATCCGCAATGAGCAGTTCTTC
>TRBJ1-4|.|.|TRBV27
CASSPRDFEKLFF
TGTGCCAGCAGTCCCCGGGACTTCGAAAAACTGTTTTTT
>TRBJ2-3|once|.|TRBV27
CASSLSNGDTQYF
TGTGCCAGCAGTTTATCGAATGGGGATACGCAGTATTTT
>TRBJ1-1|.|TRBD1|TRBV9
CASSVRGGPEAFF
TGTGCCAGCAGCGTAAGAGGGGGCCCAGAAGCTTTCTTT
>TRBJ2-3|.|TRBD2|TRBV19
CASSIDLGLALIADTQYF
TGTGCCAGTAGTATAGATCTAGGACTAGCTTTGATCGCAGATACGCAGTATTTT
>TRBJ1-2|.|.|TRBV9
CASSAGPTDLGYGYTF
TGTGCCAGCAGCGCCGGCCCGACAGACCTGGGGTATGGCTACACCTTC
>TRBJ2-2|.|.|TRBV10-3
CAISARGGEGELFF
TGTGCCATCAGTGCTCGAGGGGGTGAGGGGGAGCTGTTTTTT
>TRBJ2-1|once|.|TRBV15
CATSRVGPNEQFF
TGTGCCACCAGCAGAGTAGGGCCCAATGAGCAGTTCTTC
>TRBJ2-1|.|.|TRBV6-6
CASSYNGNEQFF
TGTGCCAGCAGTTACAACGGGAATGAGCAGTTCTTC
>TRBJ2-7|.|.|TRBV7-9
CASSLGSEGADSYEQYF
TGTGCCAGCAGCTTAGGGTCGGAGGGAGCCGACTCCTACGAGCAGTACTTC
>TRBJ2-7|.|TRBD1|TRBV13
CASSLSGGLVEQYF
TGTGCCAGCAGCCTCTCAGGGGGCCTGGTTGAGCAGTACTTC
>TRBJ2-7|once|.|TRBV27
CASSPGTANSYEQYF
TGTGCCAGCAGTCCAGGGACGGCAAACTCCTACGAGCAGTACTTC
>TRBJ2-1|.|.|TRBV27
CASSEGSGGVYNEQFF
TGTGCCAGCAGTGAGGGCTCAGGGGGGGTTTACAATGAGCAGTTCTTC
>TRBJ2-5|once|TRBD2|TRBV5-6
CASSFEGLASETQYF
TGTGCCAGCAGCTTTGAGGGACTAGCATCCGAGACCCAGTACTTC
>TRBJ1-5|.|.|TRBV4-1
CASSQETVYQPQHF
TGCGCCAGCAGCCAAGAGACGGTTTATCAGCCCCAGCATTTT
>TRBJ1-3|.|.|TRBV19
CASSTFDSGNTIYF
TGTGCCAGTAGTACGTTCGATTCTGGAAACACCATATATTTT
>TRBJ2-5|.|.|TRBV27
CASYDPSLSETQYF
TGTGCCAGCTACGACCCTAGCTTGTCAGAGACCCAGTACTTC
>TRBJ2-1|.|.|TRBV6-5
CASSYSTSPDEQFF
TGTGCCAGCAGTTACTCGACATCCCCTGATGAGCAGTTCTTC
>TRBJ2-2|.|TRBD2|TRBV6-5
CASRRLAGSTGELFF
TGTGCCAGCAGAAGACTAGCGGGGAGCACCGGGGAGCTGTTTTTT
>TRBJ2-7|.|TRBD1|TRBV4-2
CASSQASRDSSYEQYF
TGTGCCAGCAGCCAAGCCTCTAGGGACAGCTCCTACGAGCAGTACTTC
>TRBJ1-1|.|.|TRBV5-6
CASSFGQPLVF
TGTGCCAGCAGCTTTGGGCAGCCCTTGGTCTTT
>TRBJ2-4|.|.|TRBV11-2
CASSRPGGALAKNIQYF
TGTGCCAGCAGCCGACCCGGCGGGGCACTAGCCAAAAACATTCAGTACTTC
>TRBJ2-7|once|.|TRBV18
CASSPLGRDEQYF
TGTGCCAGCTCACCGCTCGGCCGGGACGAGCAGTACTTC
>TRBJ2-3|once|TRBD2|TRBV27
CASSPLAGADTQYF
TGTGCCAGCAGTCCCCTAGCGGGAGCGGATACGCAGTATTTT
>TRBJ2-7|.|.|TRBV7-6
CASSLEAGRGYEQYF
TGTGCCAGCAGCTTAGAGGCGGGAAGGGGATACGAGCAGTACTTC
>TRBJ2-7|once|.|TRBV6-1
CASRDPPSPPQYF
TGTGCCAGCAGGGACCCTCCAAGCCCACCGCAGTACTTC
>TRBJ1-6|.|.|TRBV27
CASSLRDLRSPLHF
TGTGCCAGCAGTTTAAGGGACTTAAGATCACCCCTCCACTTT